These T cell receptor beta chains were read from a single sample in a study of blood T cells in healthy people across ages. TCRdb ran MiXCR on the 5' RACE reads and lists one entry per CDR3 protein. The sample consists of roughly 1.6 million distinct CDR3 sequences, 34% of them appearing once. The specimen was blood. Receptors originate from a woman under 40 in good health. The conserved cysteine and the conserved F or W are not part of the CDR3 here. D genes are given only for firm matches.

j_call,v_call,d_call,cdr3_aa
TRBJ1-1,TRBV20-1,TRBD1,SAPRPDRFEAF
.,TRBV29-1,.,SVTRQSSSYNEQY
TRBJ1-4,TRBV21-1,.,ASSKNSGSNPTNEKLF
TRBJ2-7,TRBV15,.,ATSRSGGGEQY
TRBJ1-2,TRBV6-5,.,ASSPDRFGYT
TRBJ2-5,TRBV5-1,.,ASSLWGTGNQETQY
TRBJ2-3,TRBV29-1,.,SVDSPTAPGDTQY
TRBJ1-1,TRBV20-1,.,SAVPSRTEAF
TRBJ2-3,TRBV4-1,TRBD1,ASSQGDRVITDTQY
TRBJ2-5,TRBV20-1,TRBD1,SALGQGASETQY
TRBJ1-1,TRBV20-1,.,SASTGGGFTEAF
TRBJ2-4,TRBV2,.,ASSSDPPGNIQY
TRBJ2-4,TRBV2,.,ASSGGLIAKNIQY
TRBJ1-5,TRBV7-2,.,ASSLGGLSNQPQH
.,TRBV20-1,.,SARPLLASRLLEQY
TRBJ2-1,TRBV4-2,.,ASSQNPRTAHNEQF
TRBJ2-7,TRBV20-1,TRBD2,SASLASGGYEQY
TRBJ2-7,TRBV7-2,TRBD2,ASSYRLAGGTYEQY
TRBJ2-1,TRBV24-1,.,ATSDSYTINEQF
TRBJ2-2,TRBV4-2,TRBD1,ASSQDPGTGGTGELF
TRBJ2-4,TRBV27,TRBD2,ASSFQGTSGTFWGEQY
TRBJ1-1,TRBV18,.,ASSPAQNTEAF
TRBJ2-5,TRBV14,.,ASSPGSSRKETQY
TRBJ1-1,TRBV12-3/TRBV12-4,.,ASSHQARTEAF
TRBJ1-4,TRBV5-6,.,ASSLGTATTNEKLF
TRBJ1-2,TRBV20-1,.,SANPGIANYGYT
TRBJ1-4,TRBV6-2/TRBV6-3,.,ASSTTGLVDTQYFGPDKNEKLF
TRBJ2-3,TRBV12-3/TRBV12-4,TRBD2,ASSWSTSGLADAQY
TRBJ2-5,TRBV7-8,.,ASSSDQETLY
TRBJ1-1,TRBV18,.,ASSSGTSNTEAF
TRBJ2-5,TRBV6-1,.,ASSELGETQY
TRBJ2-7,TRBV4-1,TRBD2,ASSHHLLAGGPEYEQY
TRBJ1-6,TRBV9,.,ASSVGNSPNSPLH
TRBJ2-5,TRBV2,TRBD2,ASSEALAGSQETQY
TRBJ1-1,TRBV7-9,TRBD1,ASSRQGEAEAF
TRBJ1-3,TRBV4-1,TRBD1,ASSAQGSGNTTY
TRBJ1-1,TRBV12-3/TRBV12-4,.,ASSPRQVRNTEAF
TRBJ2-3,TRBV4-2,TRBD2,ASSQDLAGVDTQY
TRBJ1-1,TRBV7-8,.,AHSMNTEAF
TRBJ1-2,TRBV5-4,TRBD1,ASSLQGAFDGYT